The rows below give T cell receptor beta chains drawn from one sample of a study of blood T cells in healthy people across ages. TCRdb called the 5' RACE reads again in MiXCR, with one record for every CDR3 protein. The sample has 600,000 to 800,000 distinct CDR3 sequences, around 21% seen once; the top ten hold about 3.6%. The sequencing sample was made of blood. Source of these receptors: a man between 65 and 79 years old in good health. The CDR3 runs from the conserved cysteine through the conserved F or W. The D gene is left open where the match is weak. The listing skips clone size in some rows; elsewhere it reads once, few, many or a size class.

d_gene: TRBD1; v_gene: TRBV29-1; j_gene: TRBJ2-5; abundance: NA; CDR3nt: TGCAGCGTTGAGCACAGGGGGCAAGAGACCCAGTACTTC; CDR3aa: CSVEHRGQETQYF
d_gene: NA; v_gene: TRBV10-3; j_gene: TRBJ2-5; abundance: NA; CDR3nt: TGTGCCATCAGTGACGGGGAGGAGACCCAGTACTTC; CDR3aa: CAISDGEETQYF
d_gene: NA; v_gene: TRBV6-5; j_gene: TRBJ1-2; abundance: NA; CDR3nt: TGTGCCAGCAGTTACTCGAACGGGGACGGCGGCTACACCTTC; CDR3aa: CASSYSNGDGGYTF
d_gene: NA; v_gene: TRBV15; j_gene: TRBJ2-7; abundance: NA; CDR3nt: TGTGCCACCAGCAGAGATTCTCACCCCTCCTACGAGCAGTACTTC; CDR3aa: CATSRDSHPSYEQYF
d_gene: NA; v_gene: TRBV2; j_gene: TRBJ1-5; abundance: NA; CDR3nt: TGTGCCAGCAGTCCGGGTCTCTGGGGCAATCAGCCCCAGCATTTT; CDR3aa: CASSPGLWGNQPQHF
d_gene: NA; v_gene: TRBV5-1; j_gene: TRBJ2-1; abundance: many; CDR3nt: TGCGCCAGCAGCCCCAAGTCCTACAATGAGCAGTTCTTC; CDR3aa: CASSPKSYNEQFF
d_gene: NA; v_gene: TRBV2; j_gene: TRBJ1-4; abundance: NA; CDR3nt: TGTGCCAGCAGCGAGAGACAGGCCCCTAATGAAAAACTGTTTTTT; CDR3aa: CASSERQAPNEKLFF
d_gene: NA; v_gene: TRBV27; j_gene: TRBJ2-7; abundance: NA; CDR3nt: TGTGCCAGCAGTTTACGCGGGATCGCCTACGAGCAGTACTTC; CDR3aa: CASSLRGIAYEQYF
d_gene: NA; v_gene: TRBV2; j_gene: TRBJ1-5; abundance: NA; CDR3nt: TGTGCCAGCAGTGACCTGGAAATAGGGCCCCAGCATTTT; CDR3aa: CASSDLEIGPQHF
d_gene: TRBD2; v_gene: TRBV20-1; j_gene: TRBJ2-5; abundance: few; CDR3nt: TGCAGTGCTTTGATAGCGGGAGCAGAGACCCAGTACTTC; CDR3aa: CSALIAGAETQYF
d_gene: NA; v_gene: TRBV4-1; j_gene: TRBJ2-2; abundance: few; CDR3nt: TGCGCCAGCAGCCAAGAGCAAGGTGGCGGGAACACCGGGGAGCTGTTTTTT; CDR3aa: CASSQEQGGGNTGELFF
d_gene: TRBD2; v_gene: TRBV20-1; j_gene: TRBJ2-7; abundance: few; CDR3nt: TGCAGTGCTAGAGACCATCGACTAGCCTACTCCTACGAGCAGTACTTC; CDR3aa: CSARDHRLAYSYEQYF
d_gene: NA; v_gene: TRBV18; j_gene: TRBJ1-1; abundance: few; CDR3nt: TGTGCCAGCTCCCTATACAGGGATGTAGACACTGAAGCTTTCTTT; CDR3aa: CASSLYRDVDTEAFF
d_gene: TRBD2; v_gene: TRBV19; j_gene: TRBJ2-7; abundance: NA; CDR3nt: TGTGCCAGTGGGGGGGGTGCCTACGAGCAGTACTTC; CDR3aa: CASGGGAYEQYF
d_gene: TRBD2; v_gene: TRBV6-5; j_gene: TRBJ2-2; abundance: NA; CDR3nt: TGTGCCAGCAGCCCGGGACTAGCTCACACCGGGGAGCTGTTTTTT; CDR3aa: CASSPGLAHTGELFF
d_gene: TRBD2; v_gene: TRBV20-1; j_gene: TRBJ2-1; abundance: NA; CDR3nt: TGCAGTGCTAGAGCCTCTCTAGCCCCTAGCGGCCTCTACAATGAGCAGTTCTTC; CDR3aa: CSARASLAPSGLYNEQFF
d_gene: TRBD2; v_gene: TRBV7-9; j_gene: TRBJ2-3; abundance: few; CDR3nt: TGTGCCAGCAGCCCGTGGACTAGCGGTGTCACAGATACGCAGTATTTT; CDR3aa: CASSPWTSGVTDTQYF
d_gene: NA; v_gene: TRBV28; j_gene: TRBJ2-6; abundance: few; CDR3nt: TGTGCCAGCAGGGACAGCCTTGACCTCTCTGGGGCCAACGTCCTGACTTTC; CDR3aa: CASRDSLDLSGANVLTF
d_gene: TRBD1; v_gene: TRBV27; j_gene: TRBJ2-7; abundance: NA; CDR3nt: TGTGCCAGCAGTCTATGGGACAGCTCCTCCTACGAGCAGTACTTC; CDR3aa: CASSLWDSSSYEQYF
d_gene: NA; v_gene: TRBV7-9; j_gene: TRBJ1-4; abundance: NA; CDR3nt: TGTGCCAGCAGCTTAACCTACGGGGCGACTAATGAAAAACTGTTTTTT; CDR3aa: CASSLTYGATNEKLFF
d_gene: NA; v_gene: TRBV18; j_gene: TRBJ1-5; abundance: NA; CDR3nt: TGTGCCAGCTCACCACTTTCAGGTTTTTCAAGCCAGCATTTT; CDR3aa: CASSPLSGFSSQHF
d_gene: TRBD2; v_gene: TRBV9; j_gene: TRBJ2-1; abundance: few; CDR3nt: TGTGCCAGCAGCGTAGCTAGCGGGAGGTCAGGTGATGAGCAGTTCTTC; CDR3aa: CASSVASGRSGDEQFF
d_gene: TRBD2; v_gene: TRBV6-6; j_gene: TRBJ2-1; abundance: NA; CDR3nt: TGTGCCAGCAGACCCAACCGGGACTACTACAATGAGCAGTTCTTC; CDR3aa: CASRPNRDYYNEQFF
d_gene: NA; v_gene: TRBV29-1; j_gene: TRBJ2-3; abundance: few; CDR3nt: TGCAGCGTTGAAGAGAGGGAGTTCACAGATACGCAGTATTTT; CDR3aa: CSVEEREFTDTQYF
d_gene: TRBD1; v_gene: TRBV18; j_gene: TRBJ1-4; abundance: few; CDR3nt: TGTGTCAGCTCATCAACAGGGGCCACTAATGAAAAACTGTTTTTT; CDR3aa: CVSSSTGATNEKLFF
d_gene: NA; v_gene: TRBV12-5; j_gene: TRBJ1-4; abundance: few; CDR3nt: TGTGCTAGTGGCCAAGGGCTGGGGAATGAAAAGCTGTTTTTT; CDR3aa: CASGQGLGNEKLFF